Below, 30 T cell receptor beta chains from the same sample are listed, as sequenced in a study of Ad26.COV2.S vaccination and SARS-CoV-2 variants. Treatment indicated: around 19 received Ad26.COV2.S at low or high dose, single or two shots; 5 received placebo; per-sample allocation not given. Sampling occurred on day 63 after the first vaccine or placebo injection. Clones were sequenced by immunoSEQ multiplex PCR, and TCRdb holds only the in-frame ones, with some missing. The sample lists 200,000 to 250,000 clones, around nine tenths occurring once. This specimen was peripheral blood, taken in a trial of Ad26.COV2.S vaccine versus placebo. These receptors were collected from a person between 18 and 60 years old who received the Ad26.COV2.S COVID-19 vaccine or a placebo.

The genes are TRBV9 and TRBJ2-2; no clear D. Trimming removed 6 bases at V and 0 bases at J, with 21 bases between. This CDR3 has 18 residues. Germline V CDR1 and CDR2: SGDLS, YYNGEE. The CDR3, as DNA: TGTGCCAGCACTAAAAGGGCTTTTGGTCAGGCGAACACCGGGGAGCTGTTTTTT. Translating it yields CASTKRAFGQANTGELFF.

The chain has TRBV2 and TRBJ1-6; 10 positions agree with TRBD1. The V segment lost 7 bases and the J segment 7 bases; nucleotides outside the gene matches: 7. Germline V lookup: CDR1 SNHLY, CDR2 FYNNEI. The CDR3 is made up of 15 amino acids. The CDR3 DNA reads as TGTGCCAGCACCGATACGGGACAGGGGAATTCACCCCTCCACTTT. Translating it yields CASTDTGQGNSPLHF.

The rearrangement joins TRBV3-1 (or the pseudogene TRBV3-2) to TRBJ1-2; a weak D match, TRBD1 (5 bases). V was cut by 0 bases and J by 5 bases, with 10 bases left in between. Germline loops: CDR1 LGHDT, CDR2 YNNKEL (reference sequence). This CDR3 spans 14 amino acids. CDR3 in amino acids: CASSQDLGGYGYTF. DNA of the CDR3: TGTGCCAGCAGCCAAGATCTGGGGGGTTATGGCTACACCTTC.

The chain couples TRBV4-1 to TRBJ1-5; possible D gene TRBD1, 5 bases. The CDR3 is made up of 16 amino acids. Germline CDR1 and CDR2: MGHRA and YSYEKL. V was pared by 4 bases and J by 0 bases, with 13 bases between. The DNA of the CDR3 is TGCGCCAGCAGCCCCATCGGGAGGGGTAGCAATCAGCCCCAGCATTTT. Its translation is CASSPIGRGSNQPQHF.

The chain is built from TRBV7-9 and TRBJ1-2, with unresolved D. The CDR3 covers 14 residues. V lost 0 bases to trimming and J lost 2 bases, with 7 bases between them. In germline, CDR1 is SEHNR, CDR2 FQNEAQ (reference sequence). CDR3 bases: TGTGCCAGCAGCTTAGCGGCCTCGAACTATGGCTACACCTTC. Residues: CASSLAASNYGYTF.

The rearrangement uses TRBV28 and TRBJ1-2; D is undetermined. The CDR3 covers 13 residues. Between the trimmed V and J ends, which lost 8 bases and 5 bases, there was a span of 15 bases. Germline CDR1 MDHEN, CDR2 SYDVKM. Written as DNA, the CDR3 is TGTGCCAGCGCTGCACCGCCACAGTATGGCTACACCTTC. It specifies CASAAPPQYGYTF.

CDR3 loop: CASSPTSGGANEQFF. In nucleotides, the CDR3 is TGTGCCAGCAGCCCAACTAGCGGGGGGGCCAATGAGCAGTTCTTC. The chain uses TRBV28 and TRBJ2-1; 13 positions match TRBD2. CDR3 length: 15 residues. CDR1 is MDHEN and CDR2 is SYDVKM in the germline V gene. The V segment lost 6 bases and the J segment 6 bases; nucleotides outside the gene matches: 5.

The gene calls are TRBV6-5 and TRBJ1-3; no clear D. This CDR3 comprises 15 residues. Trimming removed 0 bases from V and 3 bases from J, with 9 bases in between. Germline-derived CDR1 and CDR2 are MNHEY and SVGAGI. The CDR3 DNA reads as TGTGCCAGCAGTTACTCGGGGATAGGTGGAAACACCATATATTTT. It codes for CASSYSGIGGNTIYF.

This sequence joins TRBV19 and TRBJ2-1; D is perhaps TRBD1 (6 bases). V lost 0 bases, J lost 8 bases, and 11 bases lay in between. Germline V gene lookup returns CDR1 LNHDA and CDR2 SQIVND (reference sequence). The CDR3 length is 14 residues. CDR3 sequence reads: CASSIDSRGDEQFF. The DNA for the CDR3 is TGTGCCAGTAGTATAGATTCCAGGGGCGATGAGCAGTTCTTC.

A few counts support this clone. Here the CDR3 DNA reads TGTGCCAGCAGCTCTGACAGTGCCTATCAGCCCCAGCATTTT. Translating it yields CASSSDSAYQPQHF. The gene calls are TRBV7-2 and TRBJ1-5; maybe TRBD1 (5 bases). The germline CDR1 and CDR2 sequences are SGHTA and FQGNSA. This CDR3 region has 14 residues. V was clipped by 4 bases and J by 5 bases, with 12 bases between them. The full variable domain, completed using reference TRBV7-2 and TRBJ1-5, is GAGVSQSPSNKVTEKGKDVELRCDPISGHTALYWYRQSLGQGLEFLIYFQGNSAPDKSGLPSDRFSAERTGGSVSTLTIQRTQQEDSAVYLCASSSDSAYQPQHFGDGTRLSIL.

CDR3 nucleotide sequence: TGTGCCACCAGCGGAACAGGGGGCCGCAATTCACCCCTCCACTTT. Its protein product is CATSGTGGRNSPLHF. The rearrangement uses TRBV15 and TRBJ1-6; 9 bases align to TRBD1. Germline CDR1 and CDR2: LNHNV and YYDKDF (reference sequence). The CDR3 has 15 amino acids. J lost 7 bases, V lost 5 bases, and 6 bases had no gene match.

The chain employs TRBV14 and TRBJ1-4, with D possibly being TRBD1 (5 bases). Trimming removed 2 bases from V and 13 bases from J, with 23 bases in between. Germline assignment: CDR1 SGHDN and CDR2 FVKESK. This CDR3 spans 16 amino acids. The CDR3 spells CASSQKGSGTQPGLFF. The CDR3 DNA follows: TGTGCCAGCAGCCAAAAGGGGTCCGGGACCCAACCAGGACTGTTTTTT. Full variable domain (rest looked up from reference TRBV14 and TRBJ1-4): EAGVTQFPSHSVIEKGQTVTLRCDPISGHDNLYWYRRVMGKEIKFLLHFVKESKQDESGMPNNRFLAERTGGTYSTLKVQPAELEDSGVYFCASSQKGSGTQPGLFFGSGTQLSVL.

The genes are TRBV5-4 and TRBJ2-7; D gene unclear. The CDR3 totals 15 residues. Per germline, CDR1 SGHNT and CDR2 YYREEE (reference sequence). Deletions cut 4 bases from V and 2 bases from J, with 16 bases between. The CDR3 loop is CASSPGHFDPYEQYF. DNA for the CDR3: TGTGCCAGCAGCCCAGGCCACTTCGATCCCTACGAGCAGTACTTC.

The gene calls are TRBV9 and TRBJ2-1; 9 bases match TRBD2. J was trimmed by 5 bases and V by 0 bases; bases with no gene match: 12. This CDR3 contains 18 residues. From germline, CDR1 is SGDLS and CDR2 YYNGEE. The CDR3 region is CASSVATYGAGGNNEQFF. The CDR3 DNA sequence: TGTGCCAGCAGCGTAGCTACCTATGGAGCGGGGGGTAACAATGAGCAGTTCTTC.

V gene TRBV28 combines with J gene TRBJ2-6; D remains ambiguous. V lost 2 bases and J lost 0, with 14 bases in between. The length of the CDR3 is 18 residues. Germline-derived CDR1 and CDR2 are MDHEN and SYDVKM. The CDR3 coding sequence is TGTGCCAGCAGTTTAGGGCCTTCAAAGGCCTCTGGGGCCAACGTCCTGACTTTC. It encodes CASSLGPSKASGANVLTF.

This clone was seen a single time. The V call is TRBV15, the J call TRBJ1-5; D gene unclear. CDR1 is LNHNV and CDR2 is YYDKDF in the germline V gene (reference sequence). The V end lost 1 base, the J end lost 3 bases, and 10 bases lay between the germline ends. The CDR3 totals 15 residues. DNA for the CDR3: TGTGCCACCAGCAGAGGCAGGAGGGACAATCAGCCCCAGCATTTT. Translated: CATSRGRRDNQPQHF.

The chain joins TRBV9 to TRBJ1-2; possible D gene TRBD1, 5 bases. CDR3 size: 16 residues. Deletions cut 0 bases from V and 4 bases from J, with 16 bases between. Germline V gives CDR1 SGDLS, CDR2 YYNGEE. CDR3 in amino acids: CASSVDPGQGGYGYTF. Here the CDR3 DNA reads TGTGCCAGCAGCGTAGACCCCGGGCAGGGAGGCTATGGCTACACCTTC.

The chain employs TRBV5-4 and TRBJ2-7; TRBD2 aligns across 7 bases. V was pared by 0 bases and J by 3 bases, with 9 bases of the junction left unmatched. Germline lookup yields CDR1 SGHNT and CDR2 YYREEE (reference sequence). CDR3 length: 16 amino acids. Here the CDR3 reads CASSLGRGGDLYEQYF. Here the CDR3 DNA reads TGTGCCAGCAGCTTGGGGCGGGGAGGGGACCTCTACGAGCAGTACTTC.

The V gene is TRBV7-2, the J gene TRBJ1-2; D gene unclear. This CDR3 is 13 amino acids long. The V and J ends lost 1 base and 1 base respectively, with 4 bases between them. CDR1 SGHTA and CDR2 FQGNSA come from the germline V gene. For the CDR3, the DNA is TGTGCCAGCAGCTTAGGCGGTAACTATGGCTACACCTTC. Translated, it gives CASSLGGNYGYTF.

The J gene is TRBJ2-5, the V gene TRBV28, with 8 nucleotides matching TRBD1. Germline trimming cut 0 bases from V and 5 bases from J; bases unmatched to any gene: 8. The germline gives CDR1 MDHEN, CDR2 SYDVKM. There are 16 residues in the CDR3. CDR3 sequence reads: CASSLWDREVRETQYF. The CDR3 DNA follows: TGTGCCAGCAGTTTATGGGACAGGGAGGTTAGGGAGACCCAGTACTTC.

The gene calls are TRBV6-1 and TRBJ1-3; D uncertain. The V and J ends lost 10 bases and 3 bases respectively, with 7 bases between them. Germline CDR1 and CDR2: MNHNS and SASEGT. This CDR3 spans 11 amino acids. CDR3 region: CATDNGNTIYF. CDR3 in DNA: TGTGCCACCGACAATGGAAACACCATATATTTT.

This clone appeared a single time. The rearrangement joins TRBV9 to TRBJ1-1, with a weak D call TRBD1 (6 bases). Trimming took 6 bases from V and 1 from J, leaving 16 bases between them. CDR3 length: 15 residues. Germline CDR1 reads SGDLS; CDR2 reads YYNGEE. Written as DNA, the CDR3 is TGTGCCAGCAATAGAAGGGACAAGGGGAACACTGAAGCTTTCTTT. It codes for CASNRRDKGNTEAFF.

The genes are TRBV6-2 or TRBV6-3 and TRBJ2-3; D is uncertain. The CDR3 is made up of 12 amino acids. Germline-derived CDR1 and CDR2 are MNHEY and SVGEGT. Trimming stripped 3 bases from V and 9 bases from J, with 10 bases between. The CDR3 here is CASSYGPSTQYF. The CDR3 DNA reads as TGTGCCAGCAGTTATGGGCCAAGCACGCAGTATTTT.

This chain uses TRBV30 with TRBJ1-2, with D maybe TRBD1 (5 bases). The CDR3 runs 15 residues. Trimming took off 3 bases at V and 0 bases at J, with 14 bases between the two ends. Germline lookup yields CDR1 GTSNPN and CDR2 SVGIG (reference sequence). In nucleotides, the CDR3 is TGTGCCTGGAGGCGAGGCAGGGTCCCTAACTATGGCTACACCTTC. This codes for CAWRRGRVPNYGYTF.

V usage is TRBV27 and J usage is TRBJ2-5; D may be TRBD2 (5 bases). This CDR3 contains 16 residues. Germline CDR1 is MNHEY and CDR2 is SMNVEV (reference sequence). Trimming left V 8 bases short and J 1 base short, with 20 bases between. The CDR3 sequence: CASRRRFGDTQETQYF. The CDR3 DNA follows: TGTGCCAGCCGTCGACGCTTCGGGGATACCCAAGAGACCCAGTACTTC.

This chain connects TRBV6-5 to TRBJ2-7, with 12 bases matching TRBD2. J lost 9 bases, V lost 5 bases, and 8 bases had no gene match. From germline, CDR1 is MNHEY and CDR2 SVGAGI. The CDR3 has 14 amino acids. In DNA form, the CDR3 reads TGTGCCAGCAGTCGACTAGCGGGGGAGAATTGGCAGTACTTC. The encoded protein is CASSRLAGENWQYF.

In its sample, this clone was seen a few times. The rearrangement links TRBV6-6 to TRBJ2-2; D is undetermined. V was shortened by 2 bases and J by 2 bases, with 9 bases between the two germline ends. This CDR3 spans 15 amino acids. CDR1 and CDR2 (germline): MNHNY, SVGAGI (reference sequence). CDR3 in amino acids: CASSYRDPNTGELFF. The CDR3 DNA sequence: TGTGCCAGCAGTTACCGAGACCCCAACACCGGGGAGCTGTTTTTT.

In its sample, this clone was seen once. The rearrangement uses TRBV6-5 and TRBJ2-7; the match to TRBD2 covers 8 bases. The length of the CDR3 is 14 residues. Germline trimming cut 6 bases from V and 6 bases from J; bases unmatched to any gene: 10. The germline gives CDR1 MNHEY, CDR2 SVGAGI. The CDR3 loop is CASRSPGGGGEQYF. The CDR3 nucleotides are TGTGCCAGCAGATCACCCGGGGGGGGCGGCGAGCAGTACTTC.

This sequence joins TRBV7-8 and TRBJ2-1, with D maybe TRBD1 (6 bases). The germline gives CDR1 SGHVS, CDR2 FQNEAQ. The CDR3 sequence is 12 residues long. The germline V and J ends were trimmed by 2 bases and 12 bases, with 11 bases remaining between them. CDR3 bases: TGTGCCAGCAGCTTATGGGGACAAGCGCAGTTCTTC. Its protein product is CASSLWGQAQFF.

This clone appeared a single time. The chain combines TRBV19 with TRBJ2-1, with a possible D match to TRBD2 (6 bases). V was shortened by 9 bases and J by 6 bases, with 15 bases between the two germline ends. The CDR3 spans 13 residues. CDR1 and CDR2 (germline): LNHDA, SQIVND (reference sequence). CDR3 region: CASGWRGSNEQFF. The CDR3 nucleotides are TGTGCCAGCGGGTGGCGGGGTAGCAATGAGCAGTTCTTC.